Following are 27 T cell receptor beta chains from one sample sequenced in a study of OX40 agonist ivuxolimab in advanced cancers. Assay: immunoSEQ multiplex PCR; the TCRdb copy retains only in-frame clones and omits some. The table has around 14,000 clones, just over 70% seen once; the top ten hold just over 35%. The input for sequencing was CD4+ or CD8+ T cells sorted from blood, taken in a trial of the OX40 agonist ivuxolimab. The source is an adult with an advanced solid tumor such as melanoma, head and neck, liver or kidney cancer.

This clone appeared a few times. The V call is TRBV29-1, the J call TRBJ1-2; no clear D gene. V lost 3 bases to trimming and J lost 4 bases, with 3 bases between them. The CDR3 runs 10 residues. Looked up from germline, CDR1 is SQVTM and CDR2 is ANQGSEA. The CDR3 is CSVDTYGYTF. CDR3 coding DNA: TGCAGCGTTGACACCTATGGCTACACCTTC.

CDR3 protein: CASSLDQDTDTQYF. The CDR3 DNA reads TGTGCCAGCAGCTTAGATCAGGACACAGATACGCAGTATTTT. V is TRBV7-3 and J is TRBJ2-3; D not resolved. From germline, CDR1 is SGHTA and CDR2 FQGTGA. The CDR3 has 14 amino acids. V lost 2 bases to trimming and J lost 2 bases, with 8 bases between them. Full variable domain (missing parts from reference TRBV7-3 and TRBJ2-3): GAGVSQTPSNKVTEKGKYVELRCDPISGHTALYWYRQSLGQGPEFLIYFQGTGAADDSGLPNDRFFAVRPEGSVSTLKIQRTERGDSAVYLCASSLDQDTDTQYFGPGTRLTVL.

CDR3 amino acids: CASSLQPHEELFF. The CDR3 nucleotides read TGCGCCAGCAGCTTACAACCCCATGAGGAACTGTTTTTT. The J gene is TRBJ1-4, the V gene TRBV4-1; D remains ambiguous. V lost 5 bases and J 12 bases, leaving 16 bases between the germline ends. The germline gives CDR1 MGHRA, CDR2 YSYEKL. The CDR3 spans 13 residues.

V and J are TRBV6-4 and TRBJ2-2, with 7 bases identical to TRBD2. This CDR3 is 15 amino acids long. Unmatched junction bases numbered 5, after V lost 6 bases and J lost 1 base. Germline V gene sequence: CDR1 MRHNA, CDR2 SNTAGT. The CDR3 spells CASSEASGNTGELFF. CDR3 nucleotides: TGTGCCAGCAGCGAGGCTAGCGGGAACACCGGGGAGCTGTTTTTT.

The chain carries TRBV30 and TRBJ1-1; 7 bases agree with TRBD1. This CDR3 region has 14 residues. Germline CDR1 GTSNPN, CDR2 SVGIG (reference sequence). V gave up 2 bases and J gave up 4 bases; unmatched junction bases: 7. The CDR3 nucleotides read TGTGCCTGGAGTATGACAGGGACGGTCACTGAAGCTTTCTTT. Its translation: CAWSMTGTVTEAFF.

By share, this clone ranks as medium-sized. In DNA form, the CDR3 reads TGTGCCAGCAGCACAGGGTCCTACGAGCAGTACTTC. Translating gives CASSTGSYEQYF. The V and J genes are TRBV7-2 and TRBJ2-7, with D possibly TRBD1 on 6 matching bases. V was cut by 5 bases and J by 1 base, with 6 bases left in between. The CDR3 is 12 residues long. The V gene's germline CDR1 is SGHTA and CDR2 FQGNSA.

In its sample, this clone was seen a few times. The chain combines TRBV13 with TRBJ2-3; 7 bases map to TRBD1. This CDR3 has 17 amino acids. The V gene end was trimmed by 5 bases and the J gene end by 4 bases; junction bases not matched to a gene: 15. Germline CDR1 is PRHDT and CDR2 is FYEKMQ (reference sequence). In nucleotides, the CDR3 is TGTGCCAGCAGCCACCTTGGACAGGAGTTCAGGGCAGATACGCAGTATTTT. It encodes CASSHLGQEFRADTQYF.

As for this clone: An end of the junction differs from the germline gene, which may be a read error. The chain couples TRBV7-7 to TRBJ2-1; 7 nucleotides align to TRBD2. This CDR3 is built from 14 residues. Germline CDR1 is SSHAT and CDR2 is FNYEAQ (reference sequence). The CDR3 protein is CASSPIAGNNEQFF. CDR3 in DNA: TGTGCTAGCAGCCCGATAGCGGGCAACAATGAGCAGTTCTTC.

J is TRBJ2-7 and V is TRBV27; 8 bases map to TRBD2. This CDR3 region has 16 residues. Trimming at V came to 5 bases and at J to 3 bases, leaving 12 bases not matched to a gene. Per the germline V gene, CDR1 is MNHEY and CDR2 is SMNVEV (reference sequence). CDR3 loop: CASSPILGLAFYEQYF. Here the CDR3 DNA reads TGTGCCAGCAGTCCAATCCTAGGACTAGCTTTCTACGAGCAGTACTTC.

Only a few counts were recorded for this clone. The chain combines TRBV4-1 with TRBJ1-1; D not resolved. The germline CDR1 and CDR2 sequences are MGHRA and YSYEKL. This CDR3 comprises 15 residues. Trimming left V 8 bases short and J 1 base short, with 17 bases between. CDR3 loop: CASPRKPKGNTEAFF. CDR3 sequence (DNA): TGCGCCAGCCCTAGAAAACCCAAGGGGAACACTGAAGCTTTCTTT.

The gene calls are TRBV6-5 and TRBJ2-3, with 9 bases aligning to TRBD1. Germline V CDR1 and CDR2: MNHEY, SVGAGI. This CDR3 is built from 15 residues. V trimming: 5 bases; J trimming: 3 bases; junction bases outside the gene matches: 6. The CDR3 nucleotides are TGTGCCAGCAGTAATCTGGGGACAGGGACAGATACGCAGTATTTT. Translating it yields CASSNLGTGTDTQYF.

The chain recombines TRBV5-5 with TRBJ2-7, with 11 bases fitting TRBD1. V trimming: 4 bases; J trimming: 3 bases; junction bases outside the gene matches: 9. The CDR3 runs 16 residues. Per germline, CDR1 SGHKS and CDR2 YYEKEE (reference sequence). The CDR3 protein is CASSKGQGDLDYEQYF. The CDR3 DNA is TGTGCCAGCAGCAAGGGACAGGGGGATCTTGACTACGAGCAGTACTTC. Looking up the rest from reference TRBV5-5 and TRBJ2-7 gives the full variable domain: DAGVTQSPTHLIKTRGQQVTLRCSPISGHKSVSWYQQVLGQGPQFIFQYYEKEERGRGNFPDRFSARQFPNYSSELNVNALLLGDSALYLCASSKGQGDLDYEQYFGPGTRLTVT.

The chain carries TRBV7-6 and TRBJ2-7; maybe TRBD2 (6 bases). Germline V CDR1 and CDR2: SGHVS, FNYEAQ. Trimming pared 1 base from V and 0 bases from J, leaving 19 bases between. This CDR3 contains 18 residues. CDR3 sequence (DNA): TGTGCCAGCAGCTTAGGACCACACCAACGGGAGAGCTCCTACGAGCAGTACTTC. This gives the protein CASSLGPHQRESSYEQYF.

This chain links TRBV27 with TRBJ2-1; 12 nucleotides line up with TRBD2. V gave up 7 bases and J gave up 5 bases; unmatched junction bases: 3. CDR1 is MNHEY, CDR2 SMNVEV, per germline (reference sequence). The CDR3 is 14 amino acids. This CDR3 is CASMTSGSHNEQFF. The CDR3 DNA is TGTGCCAGCATGACTAGCGGGAGCCACAATGAGCAGTTCTTC.

This sequence joins TRBV5-4 and TRBJ2-1; 8 bases are shared with TRBD1. The CDR3 is 13 residues long. The germline CDR1 and CDR2 sequences are SGHNT and YYREEE (reference sequence). V was clipped by 3 bases and J by 9 bases; unmatched bases: 5. CDR3 coding DNA: TGTGCCAGCAGCTGGACAGGGAAGGGTGAGCAGTTCTTC. The encoded protein is CASSWTGKGEQFF.

In DNA form, the CDR3 reads TGCGCCAGCAGTCAGACACACAGATCAGGCCTCCTTGGGGATGAGCAGTTCTTC. Protein: CASSQTHRSGLLGDEQFF. The chain combines TRBV23-1 with TRBJ2-1, with D uncertain. TRBV23-1 qualifies as an ORF whose function is uncertain. Trimming stripped 3 bases from V and 8 bases from J, with 26 bases between. CDR3 length: 18 residues.

The chain recombines TRBV7-6 with TRBJ2-5, with D perhaps given as TRBD1 or TRBD2 (6 bases each). The CDR3 has 16 amino acids. Trimming removed 4 bases from V and 2 bases from J, with 17 bases in between. The V gene's germline CDR1 is SGHVS and CDR2 FNYEAQ. The CDR3 nucleotides read TGTGCCAGCAGCTCCCCCCCGCAGGGGACTCAAGAGACCCAGTACTTC. It translates to CASSSPPQGTQETQYF. The whole variable domain, filled in from reference TRBV7-6 and TRBJ2-5, reads GAGVSQSPRYKVTKRGQDVALRCDPISGHVSLYWYRQALGQGPEFLTYFNYEAQQDKSGLPNDRFSAERPEGSISTLTIQRTEQRDSAMYRCASSSPPQGTQETQYFGPGTRLLVL.

The chain is built from TRBV2 and TRBJ2-3; the D gene is possibly TRBD2 (6 bases). V lost 8 bases to trimming and J lost 1 base, with 13 bases between them. The germline V gene encodes CDR1 SNHLY and CDR2 FYNNEI. This CDR3 region has 14 residues. The CDR3 is CASSGSSGTDTQYF. In nucleotides, the CDR3 is TGTGCCAGCTCCGGGAGTTCAGGCACAGATACGCAGTATTTT. The whole variable domain, filled in from reference TRBV2 and TRBJ2-3, reads EPEVTQTPSHQVTQMGQEVILRCVPISNHLYFYWYRQILGQKVEFLVSFYNNEISEKSEIFDDQFSVERPDGSNFTLKIRSTKLEDSAMYFCASSGSSGTDTQYFGPGTRLTVL.

In its sample, this clone was seen once. The V and J genes are TRBV6-1 and TRBJ2-2; 11 nucleotides align to TRBD1. Germline CDR1 and CDR2: MNHNS and SASEGT. The V gene end was trimmed by 4 bases and the J gene end by 4 bases; junction bases not matched to a gene: 5. The CDR3 sequence is 16 residues long. The CDR3 coding sequence is TGTGCCAGCAGTGGGAGGACAGGGGGCTTCACCGGGGAGCTGTTTTTT. This gives the protein CASSGRTGGFTGELFF.

The chain uses TRBV5-1 and TRBJ2-7, with a possible D match to TRBD1 (6 bases). V lost 4 bases, J lost 2 bases, and 13 bases lay in between. CDR3 size: 14 residues. Germline CDR1 is SGHRS and CDR2 is YFSETQ. The CDR3 DNA sequence: TGCGCCAGCAGCGATACAGGGTACCCCTACGAGCAGTACTTC. It specifies CASSDTGYPYEQYF.

The chain is built from TRBV9 and TRBJ2-1; 7 bases match TRBD1. The CDR3 is 16 residues long. V lost 0 bases to trimming and J lost 4 bases; unmatched junction nucleotides: 7. Germline V gives CDR1 SGDLS, CDR2 YYNGEE. As DNA, the CDR3 is TGTGCCAGCAGCGTAGCCTCCGGGACAGCTTACAATGAGCAGTTCTTC. This encodes CASSVASGTAYNEQFF.

There are many counts of this clone. This sequence joins TRBV29-1 and TRBJ1-2; 10 bases fit TRBD1. Unmatched junction bases numbered 13, after V lost 8 bases and J lost 4 bases. The CDR3 has 15 residues. Germline lookup yields CDR1 SQVTM and CDR2 ANQGSEA. The CDR3, as DNA: TGCAGCTCCTGGGAATGGACAGGGGGAGTCTATGGCTACACCTTC. It is translated as CSSWEWTGGVYGYTF.

The rearrangement uses TRBV5-1 and TRBJ2-7, with 11 nucleotides matching TRBD2. The V segment lost 0 bases and the J segment 4 bases; nucleotides outside the gene matches: 3. Germline V lookup: CDR1 SGHRS, CDR2 YFSETQ. The length of the CDR3 is 15 residues. Here the CDR3 reads CASSLGLAGGYEQYF. CDR3 nucleotides: TGCGCCAGCAGCTTGGGGCTAGCGGGAGGTTACGAGCAGTACTTC. Based on the CDR3 plus reference TRBV5-1 and TRBJ2-7, the full variable domain is KAGVTQTPRYLIKTRGQQVTLSCSPISGHRSVSWYQQTPGQGLQFLFEYFSETQRNKGNFPGRFSGRQFSNSRSEMNVSTLELGDSALYLCASSLGLAGGYEQYFGPGTRLTVT.

On this clone itself: Other DNA sequences in this sample translate to the same CDR3. This rearrangement joins TRBV6-5 to TRBJ1-1, with D uncertain. The CDR3 spans 13 residues. Deletions cut 0 bases from V and 5 bases from J, with 7 bases between. The germline gives CDR1 MNHEY, CDR2 SVGAGI. CDR3 residues: CASSYSSRTEAFF. The CDR3 coding sequence is TGTGCCAGCAGTTACTCGTCCCGGACTGAAGCTTTCTTT.

To note about this clone: Other nucleotide sequences in the sample specify the same CDR3. The V call is TRBV27, the J call TRBJ2-6, with a possible D match to TRBD1 (5 bases). CDR1 MNHEY and CDR2 SMNVEV come from the germline V gene (reference sequence). Trimming shortened V by 0 bases and J by 0 bases, and 9 bases separated the two germline ends. The CDR3 is 17 residues long. As DNA, the CDR3 is TGTGCCAGCAGTTTATCGACAGTTCTCTCTGGGGCCAACGTCCTGACTTTC. Translation gives CASSLSTVLSGANVLTF. The whole variable domain, remainder taken from reference TRBV27 and TRBJ2-6, is EAQVTQNPRYLITVTGKKLTVTCSQNMNHEYMSWYRQDPGLGLRQIYYSMNVEVTDKGDVPEGYKVSRKEKRNFPLILESPSPNQTSLYFCASSLSTVLSGANVLTFGAGSRLTVL.

The V and J genes are TRBV7-9 and TRBJ2-1; tentatively, D is TRBD2 (6 bases). The CDR3 is 17 residues long. Trimming cost V 6 bases and J 0 bases, with 18 bases left between them. Germline CDR1 is SEHNR and CDR2 is FQNEAQ (reference sequence). The CDR3 DNA is TGTGCCAGCAGGGCGGGTGCCGGAGGGAGCTCCTACAATGAGCAGTTCTTC. It translates to CASRAGAGGSSYNEQFF.

The gene calls are TRBV19 and TRBJ2-1; D might be TRBD1 or TRBD2, each matching 5 bases. CDR3 length: 15 residues. Per the germline V gene, CDR1 is LNHDA and CDR2 is SQIVND (reference sequence). Trimming left V 5 bases short and J 3 bases short, with 14 bases between. Here the CDR3 reads CASSSWMGDYNEQFF. CDR3 nucleotides: TGTGCCAGTAGTTCCTGGATGGGGGACTACAATGAGCAGTTCTTC.